This TCR beta chain was retrieved from a study of beta chain features in type 1 diabetes. CDR1 is MNHNS and CDR2 is SASEGT in the germline V gene. Trimming left V 3 bases short and J 8 bases short, with 19 bases between. The CDR3 consists of 16 residues. Broader study findings: Among all four CD4+ subsets, Type 1 diabetes patients had TCRB CDR3s that were moderately but significantly shorter.

Sorting that relied on CD45RO/CCR7/CD25/CD127/CD95/CD27 yielded CD4+ naive, central memory, regulatory and stem cell-like memory cells. This clone was detected only a few times. The antigen is unknown. The isolated RNA, all of it, was reverse transcribed, so expressed TCRB transcripts were what got sequenced. Libraries were prepared by immunoSEQ multiplex PCR; TCRdb keeps only in-frame clonotypes and omits some of them. Among under 300,000 clones, 8% were seen once, and the ten largest hold 1%. The TCR was taken from a young woman in good health. The sequenced material came from central memory CD4+ T cells from blood. V gene TRBV6-1 combines with J gene TRBJ1-4, with D perhaps matching TRBD1 (5 bases). As DNA, the CDR3 is TGTGCCAGCAGTGATGTTCGGCCTCACTGGGGGGAAAAACTGTTTTTT. Protein product: CASSDVRPHWGEKLFF.